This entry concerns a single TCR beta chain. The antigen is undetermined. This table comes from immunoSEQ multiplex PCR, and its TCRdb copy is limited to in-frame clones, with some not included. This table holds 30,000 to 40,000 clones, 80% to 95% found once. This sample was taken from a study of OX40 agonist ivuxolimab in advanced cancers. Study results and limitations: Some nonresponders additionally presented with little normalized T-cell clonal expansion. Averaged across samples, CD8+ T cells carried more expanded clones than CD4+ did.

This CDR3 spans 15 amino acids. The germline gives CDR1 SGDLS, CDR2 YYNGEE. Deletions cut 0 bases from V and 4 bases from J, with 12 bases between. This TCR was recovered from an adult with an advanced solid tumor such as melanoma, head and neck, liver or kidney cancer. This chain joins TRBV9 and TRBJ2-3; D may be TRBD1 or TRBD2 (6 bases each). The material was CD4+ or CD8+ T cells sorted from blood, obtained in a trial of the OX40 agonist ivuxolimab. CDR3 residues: CASSVDGGGSDTQYF. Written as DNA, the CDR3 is TGTGCCAGCAGCGTAGATGGAGGGGGGTCAGATACGCAGTATTTT.